One and the same sample provided the 22 T cell receptor beta chains below, sequenced in a study of regulatory T cells in long-lasting Graves disease. Arm-PCR with iRepertoire HTBI primers amplified the CDR3 regions for these TCR beta libraries. TCRdb called the multiplex PCR reads again in MiXCR, with one record for every CDR3 protein. The repertoire holds hundreds of thousands of distinct CDR3 sequences, with 15% to 19% as singletons. This sample's time point: newly diagnosed GD, antithyroid drugs for less than 3 months. Following extraction of RNA from PBMCs, that RNA was used to make the TCR library. The sample was peripheral blood mononuclear cells (PBMCs), taken at new diagnosis, from a patient treated with antithyroid drugs. The receptors come from a female donor with Graves disease.

Only one count was recorded for this clonotype. One base away lies a much larger clone, so this may be a sequencing read error. The genes are TRBV29-1 and TRBJ2-7; the D is unclear. V was trimmed by 5 bases and J by 1 base, leaving 9 bases between them. Germline V lookup: CDR1 SQVTM, CDR2 ANQGSEA. This CDR3 spans 12 amino acids. The CDR3 DNA follows: TGCAGCGTTATGGTCAGATCCTACGAGCAGTACTTC. Translation gives CSVMVRSYEQYF.

This clonotype was seen more than once but under ten times. The V call is TRBV5-1, the J call TRBJ1-1; D remains ambiguous. V was clipped by 0 bases and J by 7 bases, with 13 bases between them. The CDR3 sequence is 14 residues long. CDR1 and CDR2 from the germline V gene are SGHRS and YFSETQ. CDR3 sequence reads: CASSLEVGLDEAFF. The CDR3 region has the DNA TGCGCCAGCAGCTTGGAGGTCGGTTTAGATGAAGCTTTCTTT. Full variable domain (missing parts from reference TRBV5-1 and TRBJ1-1): KAGVTQTPRYLIKTRGQQVTLSCSPISGHRSVSWYQQTPGQGLQFLFEYFSETQRNKGNFPGRFSGRQFSNSRSEMNVSTLELGDSALYLCASSLEVGLDEAFFGQGTRLTVV.

The chain carries TRBV5-6 and TRBJ1-1, with D perhaps matching TRBD1 (5 bases). The germline V gene encodes CDR1 SGHDT and CDR2 YYEEEE. The CDR3 length is 14 residues. The germline V and J ends were trimmed by 3 bases and 5 bases, with 14 bases remaining between them. This CDR3 is CASSSGTVETEAFF. The CDR3 DNA reads TGTGCCAGCAGCTCCGGGACGGTAGAAACTGAAGCTTTCTTT.

In this sample, this clonotype turned up many times. The chain recombines TRBV28 with TRBJ2-7; 10 bases agree with TRBD2. The ends lost 5 bases at V and 5 bases at J; junction bases unmatched: 18. Germline CDR1 is MDHEN and CDR2 is SYDVKM. This CDR3 is 18 amino acids long. This chain's CDR3 is CASSPLRRASGSNHEQYF. As DNA, the CDR3 is TGTGCCAGCAGTCCCTTGAGGAGAGCTAGCGGGAGTAACCACGAGCAGTACTTC. The full variable domain, completed using reference TRBV28 and TRBJ2-7, is DVKVTQSSRYLVKRTGEKVFLECVQDMDHENMFWYRQDPGLGLRLIYFSYDVKMKEKGDIPEGYSVSREKKERFSLILESASTNQTSMYLCASSPLRRASGSNHEQYFGPGTRLTVT.

This clonotype turned up a few times. V is TRBV18 and J is TRBJ2-7; 11 positions match TRBD1. V was pared by 5 bases and J by 7 bases, with 13 bases of the junction left unmatched. Germline V gene lookup returns CDR1 KGHSH and CDR2 LQKENI. The length of the CDR3 is 16 residues. The CDR3 DNA sequence: TGTGCCAGCTCATACTCCGGGACAGGGGGATCTAGGGAGCAGTACTTC. Translation: CASSYSGTGGSREQYF. Full variable domain (outside the CDR3, taken from reference TRBV18 and TRBJ2-7): NAGVMQNPRHLVRRRGQEARLRCSPMKGHSHVYWYRQLPEEGLKFMVYLQKENIIDESGMPKERFSAEFPKEGPSILRIQQVVRGDSAAYFCASSYSGTGGSREQYFGPGTRLTVT.

There are many counts of this clonotype. The rearrangement joins TRBV7-9 to TRBJ2-7; D is unclear. CDR1 SEHNR and CDR2 FQNEAQ come from the germline V gene (reference sequence). This CDR3 comprises 13 residues. V shed 5 bases and J shed 0 bases, with 8 bases lying between them. CDR3 nucleotides: TGTGCCAGCAGCCCCCCCAGCTCCTACGAGCAGTACTTC. Amino acid sequence: CASSPPSSYEQYF. The complete variable domain, with remaining parts taken from reference TRBV7-9 and TRBJ2-7, reads DTGVSQNPRHKITKRGQNVTFRCDPISEHNRLYWYRQTLGQGPEFLTYFQNEAQLEKSRLLSDRFSAERPKGSFSTLEIQRTEQGDSAMYLCASSPPSSYEQYFGPGTRLTVT.

This clonotype has just a few counts. Here the CDR3 reads CASSTGTSGTYEQYF. CDR3 DNA: TGTGCCAGTAGTACCGGGACTAGCGGTACCTACGAGCAGTACTTC. V usage is TRBV19 and J usage is TRBJ2-7, with 11 bases aligning to TRBD2. This CDR3 spans 15 amino acids. V lost 4 bases, J lost 2 bases, and 4 bases stayed unmatched. The germline CDR1 and CDR2 sequences are LNHDA and SQIVND (reference sequence).

This clonotype was detected ten times or more. Here the CDR3 DNA reads TGTGCCAGCAGCCAAGAAGGACGGTATGGCTACACCTTC. Translated, it gives CASSQEGRYGYTF. The V and J genes are TRBV3-1 and TRBJ1-2; D is uncertain. The CDR3 length is 13 residues. Germline V gene sequence: CDR1 LGHDT, CDR2 YNNKEL (reference sequence). The germline V and J ends were trimmed by 0 bases and 5 bases, with 7 bases remaining between them.

The table lists this clonotype with a few counts. This may arise from a read error, as a much more abundant clone is one base away. The V gene is TRBV27, the J gene TRBJ2-2; D gene unclear. The CDR3 is 14 amino acids. CDR1 and CDR2 from the germline V gene are MNHEY and SMNVEV (reference sequence). This chain's CDR3 is CASSFSPNTWELFF. Here the CDR3 DNA reads TGTGCCAGCAGTTTCTCGCCGAACACCTGGGAGCTGTTTTTT.

This chain uses TRBV7-2 with TRBJ1-2; no reliable D call. Germline CDR1 is SGHTA and CDR2 is FQGNSA. The CDR3 totals 13 residues. V was clipped by 2 bases and J by 3 bases, with 7 bases between them. CDR3 sequence reads: CASSLFGYYGYTF. CDR3 nucleotides: TGTGCCAGCAGCTTATTCGGGTACTATGGCTACACCTTC.

The sample holds many counts of this clonotype. The chain links TRBV11-2 to TRBJ1-1; perhaps TRBD1 as D (5 bases). Trimming left V 1 base short and J 3 bases short, with 15 bases between. There are 16 residues in the CDR3. Per germline, CDR1 SGHAT and CDR2 FQNNGV. The chain's CDR3 is CASSLVGGWGDTEAFF. CDR3 sequence (DNA): TGTGCCAGCAGCTTAGTAGGAGGATGGGGGGACACTGAAGCTTTCTTT.

This clonotype was observed at least ten times. This sequence joins TRBV3-1 and TRBJ2-1; no clear D. With 7 bases removed from V and 8 bases from J, the gap between germline ends came to 18 bases. Germline V lookup: CDR1 LGHDT, CDR2 YNNKEL (reference sequence). The CDR3 extends over 14 amino acids. The CDR3 here is CASTPDHNLYEQFF. The DNA of the CDR3 is TGTGCCAGCACTCCAGACCATAACTTATATGAGCAGTTCTTC.

This clonotype has at least ten counts. V is TRBV7-9 and J is TRBJ2-7; D not resolved. From germline, CDR1 is SEHNR and CDR2 FQNEAQ (reference sequence). This CDR3 region has 14 residues. Trimming removed 0 bases from V and 0 bases from J, with 6 bases in between. CDR3 nucleotide sequence: TGTGCCAGCAGCTTAGCGGGCAGCTCCTACGAGCAGTACTTC. Protein: CASSLAGSSYEQYF.

Ten or more counts support this clonotype. The chain has TRBV6-2 or TRBV6-3 and TRBJ1-4; TRBD1 is a possible D gene (5 bases). The ends were cut back, 5 bases at V and 7 bases at J, with 20 bases in the middle. The CDR3 runs 16 residues. Per germline, CDR1 MNHEY and CDR2 SVGEGT. The CDR3 DNA reads as TGTGCCAGCAGTGACCGGGGCGCCGCTTTCGGTGAAAAACTGTTTTTT. It encodes CASSDRGAAFGEKLFF.

This clonotype was recorded many times. The J gene is TRBJ1-3, the V gene TRBV3-1, with D possibly TRBD1 on 5 matching bases. The CDR3 sequence is 15 residues long. V was trimmed by 2 bases and J by 0 bases, leaving 8 bases between them. The germline V gene has CDR1 LGHDT and CDR2 YNNKEL (reference sequence). Here the CDR3 DNA reads TGTGCCAGCAGCCAAACGGGGCTCTCTGGAAACACCATATATTTT. Translated: CASSQTGLSGNTIYF.

This clonotype was detected many times. The chain has TRBV4-2 and TRBJ1-5; no reliable D call. Deletions cut 0 bases from V and 4 bases from J, with 16 bases between. CDR3 length equals 17 residues. Germline CDR1 reads LGHNA; CDR2 reads YNFKEQ. The chain's CDR3 is CASSQDGGSRVNQPQHF. CDR3 in DNA: TGTGCCAGCAGCCAAGATGGAGGTAGCAGAGTGAATCAGCCCCAGCATTTT.

This clonotype was seen at least ten times. The J gene is TRBJ1-1, the V gene TRBV9; 11 bases line up with TRBD1. With 3 bases clipped from V and 3 bases from J, the junction kept 4 bases outside the gene matches. The germline V gene encodes CDR1 SGDLS and CDR2 YYNGEE. The CDR3 is 15 residues long. This CDR3 reads CASSGGQGAHTEAFF. DNA of the CDR3: TGTGCCAGCAGCGGCGGACAGGGGGCGCACACTGAAGCTTTCTTT.

A few counts support this clonotype. A read error may explain this, as a much larger clone is one base away. The chain carries TRBV7-2 and TRBJ1-1, with 7 bases identical to TRBD1. Germline CDR1 reads SGHTA; CDR2 reads FQGNSA. This CDR3 has 17 residues. The CDR3 here is CAGSLAAQGGRATEAFF. Written as DNA, the CDR3 is TGTGCCGGCAGCTTAGCCGCCCAGGGGGGGCGTGCCACTGAAGCTTTCTTT.

This clonotype was seen ten or more times. The rearrangement joins TRBV7-6 to TRBJ2-7; TRBD1 matches 8 bases. Per germline, CDR1 SGHVS and CDR2 FNYEAQ. The CDR3 is made up of 18 amino acids. Unmatched junction bases numbered 15, after V lost 5 bases and J lost 0 bases. The CDR3 reads CASSVTTGATPFSYEQYF. For the CDR3, the DNA is TGTGCCAGCAGCGTAACGACAGGGGCGACACCATTCTCCTACGAGCAGTACTTC.

The rearrangement links TRBV6-1 to TRBJ1-1; a possible D gene is TRBD1 (6 bases). Between the trimmed V and J ends, which lost 5 bases and 11 bases, there was a span of 15 bases. This CDR3 spans 12 amino acids. Per germline, CDR1 MNHNS and CDR2 SASEGT. The CDR3: CASSRQDGVAFF. In nucleotides, the CDR3 is TGTGCCAGCAGTAGACAGGACGGAGTGGCTTTCTTT.

This clonotype was detected many times. The chain is built from TRBV2 and TRBJ2-7; TRBD1 aligns across 12 bases. CDR1 is SNHLY and CDR2 is FYNNEI in the germline V gene. V shed 5 bases, J shed 9 bases, and the junction held 11 bases outside the gene matches. This CDR3 has 15 amino acids. The CDR3 DNA reads TGTGCCAGCAGTCAGGTGGGACAGGGGGCTCAAAGGCAGTACTTC. Translation: CASSQVGQGAQRQYF. Combining the CDR3 with reference TRBV2 and TRBJ2-7 gives the whole variable domain EPEVTQTPSHQVTQMGQEVILRCVPISNHLYFYWYRQILGQKVEFLVSFYNNEISEKSEIFDDQFSVERPDGSNFTLKIRSTKLEDSAMYFCASSQVGQGAQRQYFGPGTRLTVT.

This clonotype was recorded many times. The V and J genes are TRBV2 and TRBJ1-5; D is possibly TRBD1 (6 bases). The V end was cut by 4 bases, the J end by 2 bases, with 12 bases between. CDR1 and CDR2 (germline): SNHLY, FYNNEI. The CDR3 contains 15 residues. The CDR3 reads CASSARGSGNQPQHF. The CDR3 DNA is TGTGCCAGCAGTGCCAGGGGCTCGGGCAATCAGCCCCAGCATTTT.